The 12 T cell receptor beta chains below were found in one sample sequenced in a study of cytomegalovirus exposure and HLA in healthy donors. PCR involved 60 Vbeta and 13 Jbeta primers. Repertoires were generated with immunoSEQ multiplex PCR, while TCRdb's copy carries only in-frame clones and drops some. The sample has 190,000 or so clones, roughly 78% seen once. The specimen was PBMCs. These receptors all come from a boy between 5 and 17 years old in good health and CMV-seronegative.

V usage is TRBV4-3 and J usage is TRBJ2-1, with 9 bases that match TRBD2. CDR1 is LGHNA, CDR2 YSLEER, per germline. The CDR3 is 15 residues long. V dropped 6 bases and J dropped 1; count of bases not matched to a gene: 4. The CDR3 loop reads CASRSSGRSYNEQFF. Here the CDR3 DNA reads TGCGCCAGCAGGAGTAGCGGGAGATCCTACAATGAGCAGTTCTTC.

The rearrangement joins TRBV18 to TRBJ1-1; 10 bases line up with TRBD1. The CDR3 sequence is 14 residues long. Germline CDR1 KGHSH, CDR2 LQKENI. Germline trimming cut 6 bases from V and 3 bases from J; bases unmatched to any gene: 4. The CDR3 sequence: CASSSDRGHTEAFF. CDR3 bases: TGTGCCAGCTCCTCCGACAGGGGGCACACTGAAGCTTTCTTT.

The chain joins TRBV7-9 to TRBJ1-4; 7 bases align to TRBD1. Germline V gene data show CDR1 as SEHNR and CDR2 as FQNEAQ (reference sequence). Trimming took 1 base from V and 1 from J; bases not matched to a gene: 6. The CDR3 has 17 residues. CDR3 sequence reads: CASSLGVAGGTNEKLFF. For the CDR3, the DNA is TGTGCCAGCAGCTTAGGGGTAGCAGGGGGAACTAATGAAAAACTGTTTTTT.

The chain couples TRBV6-4 to TRBJ1-1; no firm D call. The CDR3 extends over 11 amino acids. CDR1 and CDR2 from the germline V gene are MRHNA and SNTAGT. V dropped 7 bases and J dropped 5 bases, with 8 bases sitting between them. Written as DNA, the CDR3 is TGTGCCAGCAAAGTCGGTACTGAAGCTTTCTTT. Residues: CASKVGTEAFF.

The chain recombines TRBV5-6 with TRBJ2-2; D unresolved. The V end was cut by 0 bases, the J end by 6 bases, with 9 bases between. Per the germline V gene, CDR1 is SGHDT and CDR2 is YYEEEE. The CDR3 totals 14 residues. The CDR3 DNA reads TGTGCCAGCAGCTTGGGGCAGGTATCCGGGGAGCTGTTTTTT. It yields the protein CASSLGQVSGELFF.

The chain uses TRBV5-1 and TRBJ2-7; the D gene is possibly TRBD2 (5 bases). Trimming removed 0 bases from V and 5 bases from J, with 12 bases in between. This CDR3 is 14 amino acids long. In germline, CDR1 is SGHRS, CDR2 YFSETQ. The CDR3, as DNA: TGCGCCAGCAGCTTGGGGTGGGAGTCGGACGAGCAGTACTTC. Translating gives CASSLGWESDEQYF.

The V and J genes are TRBV30 and TRBJ1-1; D ambiguous. Germline V gene data show CDR1 as GTSNPN and CDR2 as SVGIG (reference sequence). The CDR3 is made up of 14 amino acids. The V end was cut by 0 bases, the J end by 1 base, with 9 bases between. In nucleotides, the CDR3 is TGTGCCTGGAGTGTACTGCAGCGGAACACTGAAGCTTTCTTT. It specifies CAWSVLQRNTEAFF.

V gene TRBV4-1 combines with J gene TRBJ1-1; 8 nucleotides line up with TRBD1. In germline, CDR1 is MGHRA, CDR2 YSYEKL. CDR3 length: 16 amino acids. V lost 6 bases, J lost 4 bases, and 13 bases stayed unmatched. The CDR3 loop is CASSAGQGAQSTEAFF. CDR3 bases: TGCGCCAGCAGTGCAGGACAGGGAGCTCAGAGCACTGAAGCTTTCTTT.

The V call is TRBV4-1, the J call TRBJ2-2, with D maybe TRBD1 (6 bases). This CDR3 region has 15 residues. Germline-derived CDR1 and CDR2 are MGHRA and YSYEKL. V lost 0 bases and J 4 bases, leaving 9 bases between the germline ends. The DNA for the CDR3 is TGCGCCAGCAGCCAAGACGGACAGTCCACCGGGGAGCTGTTTTTT. Encoded protein: CASSQDGQSTGELFF.

CDR3 DNA sequence: TGTGCCAGCAGCTTGACACAGGCACTCAGCTCTGGAAACACCATATATTTT. Translation gives CASSLTQALSSGNTIYF. The chain recombines TRBV5-4 with TRBJ1-3; perhaps TRBD1 as D (5 bases). The CDR3 is 17 amino acids. V shed 1 base and J shed 0 bases, with 14 bases lying between them. Germline values: CDR1 SGHNT, CDR2 YYREEE (reference sequence). Complete variable domain (other parts from reference TRBV5-4 and TRBJ1-3): ETGVTQSPTHLIKTRGQQVTLRCSSQSGHNTVSWYQQALGQGPQFIFQYYREEENGRGNFPPRFSGLQFPNYSSELNVNALELDDSALYLCASSLTQALSSGNTIYFGEGSWLTVV.

The V gene is TRBV5-4, the J gene TRBJ2-1; 7 bases are a match to TRBD1. V trimming: 4 bases; J trimming: 5 bases; junction bases outside the gene matches: 6. Germline CDR1 reads SGHNT; CDR2 reads YYREEE (reference sequence). The CDR3 covers 14 residues. CDR3 DNA: TGTGCCAGCAGCCGACAGGGCGTTCACAATGAGCAGTTCTTC. This codes for CASSRQGVHNEQFF.

The V gene is TRBV18, the J gene TRBJ1-4; 7 bases are a match to TRBD1. J gave up 5 bases and V 4 bases, and 4 bases lay outside the gene matches. CDR1 is KGHSH and CDR2 is LQKENI in the germline V gene. The CDR3 consists of 14 residues. CDR3 protein: CASSQQGNNEKLFF. DNA of the CDR3: TGTGCCAGCTCACAACAGGGGAACAATGAAAAACTGTTTTTT.